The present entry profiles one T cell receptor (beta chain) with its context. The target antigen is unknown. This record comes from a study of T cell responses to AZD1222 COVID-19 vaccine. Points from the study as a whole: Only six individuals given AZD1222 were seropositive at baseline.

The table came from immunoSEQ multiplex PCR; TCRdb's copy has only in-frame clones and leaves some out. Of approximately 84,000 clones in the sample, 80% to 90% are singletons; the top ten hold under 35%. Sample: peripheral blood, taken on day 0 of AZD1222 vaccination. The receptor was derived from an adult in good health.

DNA for the CDR3: TGCGCCAGCAGCTCACCCGGTATGCAAGAGACCCAGTACTTC. It specifies CASSSPGMQETQYF. This chain uses TRBV5-1 with TRBJ2-5; unclear D gene. The CDR3 is 14 residues long. V was cut by 3 bases and J by 2 bases, with 11 bases left in between. CDR1 is SGHRS and CDR2 is YFSETQ in the germline V gene.